What follows describes a single T cell receptor (beta chain). This clonotype was recorded at least ten times. It lacks a known antigen. No per-base quality is available; no much larger clone lies one base away. This record belongs to a study of T-cell reconstitution after alpha-beta-depleted transplantation in children (TCRdb year 2016). As for the study more broadly: T-cell immune reconstitution after TCRalphabeta/CD19-depleted allogeneic hematopoietic cell transplantation in children was quantitatively tracked in the study by means of TCR repertoire profiling.

The CDR3, from cysteine to phenylalanine, totals 14 residues. Only CDR3 DNA is held: 42 bases, read in frame from base 1. The junction carries 13 bases between V and J, which are trimmed by 3 bases and 2 bases respectively. The CDR1 and CDR2 encoded by the germline V gene (reference sequence) are DFQATT and SNEGSKA. According to the study, the label for this sample's treatment or condition signals: allogeneic hematopoietic cell transplantation with graft depleted of TCRalphabeta T cells and CD19 B cells. Transplant recipients were children who received TCRalphabeta/CD19-depleted allogeneic hematopoietic cell grafts. The library relied on PCR. Sequencing was performed on an Illumina HiSeq 2500. Molecular barcoding was employed in the preparation of TCR libraries, with unique molecular identifiers being used to normalize TCRbeta repertoire quantification. Clones were called with MiXCR by TCRdb after fastp trimmed the public reads at Q25, and only in-frame beta chains were retained. Each entry merges the rows of one CDR3 protein and shows their most common DNA and genes. This sample is represented by around 250,000 distinct CDR3 sequences; under 9.5% of them were singletons. The ten largest clones add up to almost 6.5% of the sample.

Here is what the overall study found, with its caveats: The apparently early alphabetaT-cell count recovery about two months after transplant was reportedly dependent on only several hundred rapidly expanded clones derived from non-depleted graft cells. The high TCRbeta diversity at day 60 in some patients was ascribed to recipient T cells and intrathymic progenitors that had survived conditioning. The frequencies of hyperexpanded clones fell over the following months, and after one year, T-cell counts and TCRbeta diversity were mostly attributed to newly produced T cells.

Source: PBMCs, mostly from graft donor cells, taken 180 days after TCRalphabeta/CD19-depleted stem cell transplant. The chain was built from TRBV20-1 and TRBJ1-2, with no confidently assigned D gene. The TCR originated in a male patient between 10 and 17 years old who had a stem cell transplant for acute lymphoblastic leukemia, so the T cells may come from the graft donor. The CDR3 region has the sequence CSASRGGSNYGYTF. The DNA reads TGCAGTGCTAGCCGGGGAGGCTCAAACTATGGCTACACCTTC.